This paragraph reports one T cell receptor beta chain. Both iRepertoire HTBI primers and Arm-PCR of CDR3 regions were used to build the TCR beta libraries. TCRdb analysed the multiplex PCR reads with MiXCR anew, one entry per CDR3 protein. Of 400,000 to 500,000 distinct CDR3 sequences listed, about a sixth are singletons. Time point: newly diagnosed GD, antithyroid drugs for less than 3 months. Following extraction of RNA from PBMCs, that RNA was used to make the TCR library. This specimen comes from a study of regulatory T cells in long-lasting Graves disease. Per the germline V gene, CDR1 is SGHNT and CDR2 is YENEEA. CDR3 length equals 14 residues. The V segment lost 5 bases and the J segment 0 bases; nucleotides outside the gene matches: 4. This sample was also put to use in a study of T cells in Graves' hyperthyroidism and ophthalmopathy.

This chain connects TRBV11-3 to TRBJ2-7; 7 positions match TRBD2. Sequencing was performed on peripheral blood mononuclear cells (PBMCs), taken at new diagnosis, from a patient treated with antithyroid drugs. The clonotype originates from a woman in her twenties or thirties with Graves disease. In nucleotides, the CDR3 is TGTGCCAGCAGCGGGGGGGAGTACTCCTACGAGCAGTACTTC. As protein: CASSGGEYSYEQYF.